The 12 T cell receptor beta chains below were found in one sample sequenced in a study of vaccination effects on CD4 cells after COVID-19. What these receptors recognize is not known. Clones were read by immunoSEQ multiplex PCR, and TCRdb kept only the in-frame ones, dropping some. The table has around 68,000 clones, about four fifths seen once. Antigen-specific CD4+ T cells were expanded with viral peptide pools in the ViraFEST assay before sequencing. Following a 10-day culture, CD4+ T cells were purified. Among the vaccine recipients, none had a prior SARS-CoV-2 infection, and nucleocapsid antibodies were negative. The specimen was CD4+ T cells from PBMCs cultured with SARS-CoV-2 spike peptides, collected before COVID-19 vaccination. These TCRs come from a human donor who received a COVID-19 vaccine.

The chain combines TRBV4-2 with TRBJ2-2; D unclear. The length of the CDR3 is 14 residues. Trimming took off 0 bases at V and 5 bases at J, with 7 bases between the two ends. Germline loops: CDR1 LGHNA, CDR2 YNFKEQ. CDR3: CASSQDRQTGELFF. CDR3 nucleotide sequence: TGTGCCAGCAGCCAAGATCGTCAGACCGGGGAGCTGTTTTTT.

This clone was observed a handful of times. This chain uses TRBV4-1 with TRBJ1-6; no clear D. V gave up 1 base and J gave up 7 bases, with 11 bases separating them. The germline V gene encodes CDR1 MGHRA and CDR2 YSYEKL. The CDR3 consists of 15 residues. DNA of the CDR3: TGCGCCAGCAGCCAAGTTACGTTGCGAAATTCACCCCTCCACTTT. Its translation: CASSQVTLRNSPLHF.

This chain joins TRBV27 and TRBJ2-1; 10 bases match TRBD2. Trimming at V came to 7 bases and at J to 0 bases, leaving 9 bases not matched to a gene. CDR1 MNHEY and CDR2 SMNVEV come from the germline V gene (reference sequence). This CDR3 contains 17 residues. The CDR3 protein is CASNPSGGPFSYNEQFF. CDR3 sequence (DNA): TGTGCCAGCAATCCTAGCGGGGGCCCATTCTCCTACAATGAGCAGTTCTTC.

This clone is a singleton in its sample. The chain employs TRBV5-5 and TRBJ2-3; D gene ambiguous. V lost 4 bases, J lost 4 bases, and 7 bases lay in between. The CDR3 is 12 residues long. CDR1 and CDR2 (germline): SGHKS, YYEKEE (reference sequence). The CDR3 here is CASSLAADTQYF. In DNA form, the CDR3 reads TGTGCCAGCAGCCTGGCGGCAGATACGCAGTATTTT.

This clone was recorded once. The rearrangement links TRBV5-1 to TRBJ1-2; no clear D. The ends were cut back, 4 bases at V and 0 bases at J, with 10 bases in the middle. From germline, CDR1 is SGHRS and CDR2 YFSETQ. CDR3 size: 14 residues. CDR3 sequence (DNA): TGCGCCAGCAGCCTCAGAGACACTAACTATGGCTACACCTTC. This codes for CASSLRDTNYGYTF.

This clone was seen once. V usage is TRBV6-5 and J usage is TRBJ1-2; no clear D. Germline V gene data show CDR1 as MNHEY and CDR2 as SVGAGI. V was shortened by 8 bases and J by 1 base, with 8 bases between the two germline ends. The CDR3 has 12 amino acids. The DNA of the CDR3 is TGTGCCAGCGGGCGGGTTAACTATGGCTACACCTTC. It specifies CASGRVNYGYTF.

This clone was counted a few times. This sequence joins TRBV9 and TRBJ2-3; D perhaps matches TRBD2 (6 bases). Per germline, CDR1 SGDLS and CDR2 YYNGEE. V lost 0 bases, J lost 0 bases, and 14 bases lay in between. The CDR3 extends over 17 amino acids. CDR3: CASSVGVRGGSTDTQYF. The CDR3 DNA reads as TGTGCCAGCAGCGTAGGGGTGCGGGGCGGGAGCACAGATACGCAGTATTTT.

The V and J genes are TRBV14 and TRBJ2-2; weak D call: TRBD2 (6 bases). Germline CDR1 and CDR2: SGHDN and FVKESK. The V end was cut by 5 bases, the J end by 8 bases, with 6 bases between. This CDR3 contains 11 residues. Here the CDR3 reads CASSGGGELFF. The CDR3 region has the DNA TGTGCCAGCAGCGGAGGGGGGGAGCTGTTTTTT.

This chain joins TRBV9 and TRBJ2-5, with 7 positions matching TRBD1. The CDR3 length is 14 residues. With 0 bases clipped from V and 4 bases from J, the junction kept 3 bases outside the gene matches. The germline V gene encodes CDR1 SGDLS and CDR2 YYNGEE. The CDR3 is CASSVVSGGETQYF. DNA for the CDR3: TGTGCCAGCAGCGTAGTTTCAGGGGGAGAGACCCAGTACTTC.

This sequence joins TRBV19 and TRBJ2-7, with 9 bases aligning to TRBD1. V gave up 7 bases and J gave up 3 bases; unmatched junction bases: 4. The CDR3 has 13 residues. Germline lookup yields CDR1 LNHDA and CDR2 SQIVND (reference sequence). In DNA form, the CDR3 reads TGTGCCAGTATAGGACAGGGGAACTACGAGCAGTACGTC. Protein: CASIGQGNYEQYV.

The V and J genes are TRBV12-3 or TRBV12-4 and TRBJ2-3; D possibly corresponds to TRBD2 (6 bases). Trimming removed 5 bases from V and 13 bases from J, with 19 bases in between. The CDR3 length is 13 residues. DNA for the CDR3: TGTGCCAGCAGTCCGACTAGGGGAACGATGAAGTATTTT. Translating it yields CASSPTRGTMKYF.

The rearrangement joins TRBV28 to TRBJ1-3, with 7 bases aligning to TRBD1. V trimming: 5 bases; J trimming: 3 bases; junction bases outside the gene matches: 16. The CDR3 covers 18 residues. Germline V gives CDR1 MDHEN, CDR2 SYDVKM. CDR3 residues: CASSTLLPRDRHGNTIYF. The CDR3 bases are TGTGCCAGCAGTACCCTGCTACCACGGGACAGACATGGAAACACCATATATTTT.